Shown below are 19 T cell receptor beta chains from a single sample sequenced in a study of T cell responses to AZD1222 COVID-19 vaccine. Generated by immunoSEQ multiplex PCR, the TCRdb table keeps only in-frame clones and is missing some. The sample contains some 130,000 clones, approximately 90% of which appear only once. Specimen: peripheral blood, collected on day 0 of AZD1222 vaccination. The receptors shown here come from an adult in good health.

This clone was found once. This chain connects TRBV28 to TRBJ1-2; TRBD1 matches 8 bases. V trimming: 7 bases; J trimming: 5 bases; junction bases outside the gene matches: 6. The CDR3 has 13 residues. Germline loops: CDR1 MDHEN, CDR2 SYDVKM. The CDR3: CASTLRGPYGYTF. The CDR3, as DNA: TGTGCCAGCACCCTCAGGGGGCCGTATGGCTACACCTTC.

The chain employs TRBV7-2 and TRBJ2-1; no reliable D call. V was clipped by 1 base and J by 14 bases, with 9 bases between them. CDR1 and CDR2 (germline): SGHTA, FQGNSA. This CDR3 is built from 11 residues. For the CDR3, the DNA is TGTGCCAGCAGCTTAGTAAAAGAGGAGTTCTTC. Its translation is CASSLVKEEFF.

CDR3 DNA sequence: TGTGCCACCAGTGATCCCCAAGGTCGGAGGCCCGGGGAGCTGTTTTTT. Its protein product is CATSDPQGRRPGELFF. The J gene is TRBJ2-2, the V gene TRBV24-1; possible D gene TRBD2, 5 bases. Trimming took 3 bases from V and 6 from J, leaving 16 bases between them. The CDR3 spans 16 residues. The V gene's germline CDR1 is KGHDR and CDR2 SFDVKD.

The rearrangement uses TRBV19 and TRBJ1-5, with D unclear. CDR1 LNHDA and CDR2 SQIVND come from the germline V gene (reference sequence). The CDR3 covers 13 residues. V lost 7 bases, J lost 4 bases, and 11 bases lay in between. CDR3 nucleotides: TGTGCCAGTACAACCGGGGTAAATCAGCCCCAGCATTTT. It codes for CASTTGVNQPQHF.

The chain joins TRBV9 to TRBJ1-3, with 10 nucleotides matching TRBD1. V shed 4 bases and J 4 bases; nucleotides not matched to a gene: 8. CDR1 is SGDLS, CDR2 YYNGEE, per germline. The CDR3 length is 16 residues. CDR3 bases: TGTGCCAGCAGCCCCGACAGGGGGCAATACGGAAACACCATATATTTT. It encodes CASSPDRGQYGNTIYF.

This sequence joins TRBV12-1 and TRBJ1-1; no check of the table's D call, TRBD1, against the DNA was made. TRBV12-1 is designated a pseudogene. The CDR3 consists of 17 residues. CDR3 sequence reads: CASLDLDRGMMVTEAFF. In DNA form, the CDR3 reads TGTGCCAGCCTGGACCTGGACAGGGGGATGATGGTAACTGAAGCTTTCTTT.

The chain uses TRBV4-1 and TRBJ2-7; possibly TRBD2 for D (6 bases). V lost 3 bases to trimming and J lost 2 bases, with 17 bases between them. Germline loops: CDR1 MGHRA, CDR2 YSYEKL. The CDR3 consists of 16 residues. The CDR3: CASSQEATSWPYEQYF. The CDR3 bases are TGCGCCAGCAGCCAGGAAGCAACTAGCTGGCCCTACGAGCAGTACTTC.

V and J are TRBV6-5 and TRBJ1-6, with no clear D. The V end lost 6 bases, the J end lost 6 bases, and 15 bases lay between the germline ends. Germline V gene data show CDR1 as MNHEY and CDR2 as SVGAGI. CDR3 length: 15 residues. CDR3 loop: CASRSSRAPNSPLHF. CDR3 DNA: TGTGCCAGCAGATCGAGCCGGGCCCCTAATTCACCCCTCCACTTT.

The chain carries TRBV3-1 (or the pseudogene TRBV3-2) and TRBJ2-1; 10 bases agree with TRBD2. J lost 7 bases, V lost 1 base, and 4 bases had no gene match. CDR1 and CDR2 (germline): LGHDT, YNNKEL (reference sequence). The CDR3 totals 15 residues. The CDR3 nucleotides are TGTGCCAGCAGCCAAGGGACTAGCGGTTCTAATGAGCAGTTCTTC. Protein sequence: CASSQGTSGSNEQFF.

The CDR3 nucleotides read TGTGCCAGTAGTAATGGAGGCACCCAGTACTTC. Translating it yields CASSNGGTQYF. The chain uses TRBV19 and TRBJ2-5, with D possibly TRBD2 on 5 matching bases. The length of the CDR3 is 11 residues. V dropped 4 bases and J dropped 8 bases, with 8 bases sitting between them. In germline, CDR1 is LNHDA, CDR2 SQIVND (reference sequence).

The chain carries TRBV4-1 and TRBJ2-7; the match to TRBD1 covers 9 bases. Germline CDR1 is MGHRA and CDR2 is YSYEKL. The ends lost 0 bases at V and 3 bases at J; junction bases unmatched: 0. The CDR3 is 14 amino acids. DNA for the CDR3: TGCGCCAGCAGCCAAGAGGACAGGGGCTACGAGCAGTACTTC. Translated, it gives CASSQEDRGYEQYF.

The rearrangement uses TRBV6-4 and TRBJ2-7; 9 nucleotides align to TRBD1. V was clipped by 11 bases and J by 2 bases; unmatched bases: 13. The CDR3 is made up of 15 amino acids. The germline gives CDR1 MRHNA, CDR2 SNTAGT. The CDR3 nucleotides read TGTGCCGTCCGGGACAGGGCTAACATTCCCTACGAGCAGTACTTC. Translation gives CAVRDRANIPYEQYF.

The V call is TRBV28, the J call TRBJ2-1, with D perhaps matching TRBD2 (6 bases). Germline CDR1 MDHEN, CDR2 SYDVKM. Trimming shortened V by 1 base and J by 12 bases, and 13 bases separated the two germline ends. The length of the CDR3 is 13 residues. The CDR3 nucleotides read TGTGCCAGCAGTTTATACCCCGGGAGTGGGCAGTTCTTC. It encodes CASSLYPGSGQFF.

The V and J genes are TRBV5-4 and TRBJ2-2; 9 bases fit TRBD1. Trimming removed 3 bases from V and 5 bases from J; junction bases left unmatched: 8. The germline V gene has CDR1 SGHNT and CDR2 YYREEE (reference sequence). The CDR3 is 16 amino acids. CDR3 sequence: CASSSGQGRRTGELFF. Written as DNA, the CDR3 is TGTGCCAGCAGCTCGGGACAGGGAAGGAGGACCGGGGAGCTGTTTTTT.

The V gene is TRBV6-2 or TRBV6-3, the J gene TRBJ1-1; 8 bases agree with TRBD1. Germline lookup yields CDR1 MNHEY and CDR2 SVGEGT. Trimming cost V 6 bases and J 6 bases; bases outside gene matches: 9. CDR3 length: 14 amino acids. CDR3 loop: CASSPRAQGAEAFF. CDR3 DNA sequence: TGTGCCAGCAGCCCAAGGGCACAGGGGGCTGAAGCTTTCTTT.

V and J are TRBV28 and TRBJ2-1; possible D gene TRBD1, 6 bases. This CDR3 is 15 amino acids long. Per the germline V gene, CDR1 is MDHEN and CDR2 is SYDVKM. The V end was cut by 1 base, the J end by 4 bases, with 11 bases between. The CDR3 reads CASSLYVGQYNEQFF. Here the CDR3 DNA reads TGTGCCAGCAGTTTATACGTAGGACAGTACAATGAGCAGTTCTTC.

CDR3 sequence reads: CASSLRGTDTQYF. The CDR3 DNA is TGTGCCAGCAGCTTACGGGGCACAGATACGCAGTATTTT. This chain links TRBV11-1 with TRBJ2-3, with D hard to call. CDR3 size: 13 residues. Trimming took off 2 bases at V and 1 base at J, with 4 bases between the two ends. In germline, CDR1 is SGHAT, CDR2 FQDESV (reference sequence).

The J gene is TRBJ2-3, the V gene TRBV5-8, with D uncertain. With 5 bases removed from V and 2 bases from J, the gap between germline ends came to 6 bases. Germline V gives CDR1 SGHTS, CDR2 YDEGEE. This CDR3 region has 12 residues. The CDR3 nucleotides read TGTGCCAGCAGTGGGGTCACAGATACGCAGTATTTT. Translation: CASSGVTDTQYF.

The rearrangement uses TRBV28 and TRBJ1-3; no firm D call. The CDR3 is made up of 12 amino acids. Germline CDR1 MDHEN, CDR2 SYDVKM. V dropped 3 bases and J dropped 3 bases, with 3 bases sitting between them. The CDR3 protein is CASSFRGNTIYF. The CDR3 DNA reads TGTGCCAGCAGTTTTCGTGGAAACACCATATATTTT.